This T cell receptor (beta chain) was profiled in a study of cytomegalovirus exposure and HLA in healthy donors (dated by TCRdb to about 2017). The study in broad terms: According to a later analysis, one platform produced both the 100 to 150 validation repertoires and the approximately 600 repertoires of the first cohort. Along with the roughly 670-subject first cohort, a separate validation cohort of around 120 different subjects was used. The study aimed to test whether signatures of past pathogen exposure could be identified by cataloging public T cell receptors. To predict cytomegalovirus infection status, the study combined high-throughput TCR immunosequencing, statistical association of individual TCRs with disease status, and machine learning.

The full study reports these points: A total of fewer than 200 TCR beta chains were listed by the study as associated with cytomegalovirus. The validation cohort had no HLA typing available for a later analysis, so co-occurrence within that cohort was assessed over all 120 or so repertoires. Most TCR sequences were observed very rarely across donors, whereas some public TCRs were present in many individuals. Of the cluster scores, roughly 93% were above 0 in a later analysis, which found that TCRs clustered in the first cohort also tended to co-occur in the 95 to 150 validation repertoires. The authors suggested that the approach could potentially be extended to other disease states and immunological phenotypes. A few of the identified cytomegalovirus-associated TCR beta chains were confirmed in vitro to be specific for cytomegalovirus antigens. Cytomegalovirus status was reported to be diagnosed by the classifier with high specificity and sensitivity in both the original and validation cohorts.

CDR1 and CDR2 are read off the germline V gene as SNHLY and FYNNEI. The CDR3 spans 17 residues, from the cysteine through the phenylalanine. Just CDR3 DNA is preserved here, 51 bases in frame from base 1. Trimming at the junction amounts to 7 bases on V and 0 bases on J, and the germline ends lie 19 bases apart. The library was obtained by the immunoSEQ multiplex PCR assay. The paper's data handling went like this. A statistical classification framework was developed to diagnose cytomegalovirus status using the catalog of TCR beta chain sequences. TCRdb re-hosts the immuneACCESS table, in-frame sequences only. Its copies lack some clones; in the studies checked, an unresolved V gene accounts for under half of them, and the cause for the rest is not known. V and J calls and clone size come straight from that table; D and trimming were deduced from the DNA. This sample comprises 65,000 to 100,000 clones, more than 85% of them detected only once. The ten largest clones take up 3% to 4.5% of the sample.

Separate from the approximately 670-subject first cohort, the validation cohort of 95 to 150 subjects was the group to which the donors belonged. Notes on this clone: It has no known antigen specificity. Base qualities are not provided; no much larger clone lies one nucleotide away.

Sequencing was carried out using PBMCs. The V and J genes are TRBV2 and TRBJ2-4, with TRBD1 perhaps the D gene, on 6 matching bases. The TCR was taken from a woman aged 25 to 39 in good health and CMV-seronegative. The DNA is as follows: TGTGCCAGCAACAATCTCAGGGGAAGGGAAGCCAAAAACATTCAGTACTTC. It translates as CASNNLRGREAKNIQYF. Here the CDR3 is joined to the reference TRBV2 and TRBJ2-4 genes, and the full variable domain is: EPEVTQTPSHQVTQMGQEVILRCVPISNHLYFYWYRQILGQKVEFLVSFYNNEISEKSEIFDDQFSVERPDGSNFTLKIRSTKLEDSAMYFCASNNLRGREAKNIQYFGAGTRLSVL.